This T cell receptor (beta chain) was documented in a study of T cell changes during pregnancy in multiple sclerosis. Sequenced by immunoSEQ multiplex PCR; TCRdb stores in-frame clones only, minus some. The data contain some 87,000 clones, more than 90% of them singletons. V shed 3 bases and J shed 5 bases, with 17 bases lying between them. There are 15 residues in the CDR3. Germline CDR1 SGHRS, CDR2 YFSETQ. The rearrangement joins TRBV5-1 to TRBJ2-5; weak D call: TRBD2 (7 bases). The receptor was isolated from a female donor with multiple sclerosis, enrolled in a pregnancy study. The sample was CD4+ T cells from peripheral blood mononuclear cells, taken before pregnancy. Written as DNA, the CDR3 is TGCGCCAGCAGCTCCGGGACTGGGAGGGGGGAGACCCAGTACTTC. This gives the protein CASSSGTGRGETQYF.